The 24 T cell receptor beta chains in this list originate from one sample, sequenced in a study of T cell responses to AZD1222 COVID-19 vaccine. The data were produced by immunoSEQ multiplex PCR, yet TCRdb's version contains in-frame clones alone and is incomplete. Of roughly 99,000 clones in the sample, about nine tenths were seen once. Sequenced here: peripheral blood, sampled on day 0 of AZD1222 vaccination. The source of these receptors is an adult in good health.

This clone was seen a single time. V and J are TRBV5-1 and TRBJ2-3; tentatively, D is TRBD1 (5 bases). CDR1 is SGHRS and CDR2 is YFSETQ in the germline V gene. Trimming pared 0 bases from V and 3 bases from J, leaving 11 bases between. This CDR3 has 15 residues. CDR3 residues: CASSLGSGQTDTQYF. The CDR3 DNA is TGCGCCAGCAGCTTGGGATCCGGACAAACAGATACGCAGTATTTT.

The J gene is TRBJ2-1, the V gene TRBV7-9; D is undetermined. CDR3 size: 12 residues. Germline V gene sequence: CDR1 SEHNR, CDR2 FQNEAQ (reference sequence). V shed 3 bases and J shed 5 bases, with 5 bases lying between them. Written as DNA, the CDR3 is TGTGCCAGCAGCTTCTCAAACAATGAGCAGTTCTTC. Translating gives CASSFSNNEQFF.

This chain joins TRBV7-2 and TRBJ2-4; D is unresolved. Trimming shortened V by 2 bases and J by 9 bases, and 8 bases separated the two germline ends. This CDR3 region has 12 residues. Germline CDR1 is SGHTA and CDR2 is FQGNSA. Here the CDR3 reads CASSLTLGIQYF. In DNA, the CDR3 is TGTGCCAGCAGCTTAACCTTGGGCATTCAGTACTTC.

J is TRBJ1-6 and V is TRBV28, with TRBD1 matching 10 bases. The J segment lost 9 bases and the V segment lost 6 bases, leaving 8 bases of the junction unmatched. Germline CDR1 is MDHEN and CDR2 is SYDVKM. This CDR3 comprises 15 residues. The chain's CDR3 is CASSPLGQGISPLHF. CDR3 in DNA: TGTGCCAGCAGCCCACTGGGACAGGGGATTTCACCCCTCCACTTT.

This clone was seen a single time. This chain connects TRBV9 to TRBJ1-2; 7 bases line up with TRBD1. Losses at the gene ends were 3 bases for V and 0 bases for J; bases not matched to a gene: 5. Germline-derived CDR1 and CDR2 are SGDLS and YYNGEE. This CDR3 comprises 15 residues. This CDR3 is CASSANRGANYGYTF. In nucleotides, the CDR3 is TGTGCCAGCAGCGCCAACAGGGGCGCTAACTATGGCTACACCTTC.

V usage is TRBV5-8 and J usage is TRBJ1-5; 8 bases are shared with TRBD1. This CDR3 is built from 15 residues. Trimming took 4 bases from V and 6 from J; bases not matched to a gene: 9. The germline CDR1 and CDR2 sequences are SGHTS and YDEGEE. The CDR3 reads CASSPRDRMPQPQHF. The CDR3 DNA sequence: TGTGCCAGCAGCCCCCGGGACAGGATGCCTCAGCCCCAGCATTTT.

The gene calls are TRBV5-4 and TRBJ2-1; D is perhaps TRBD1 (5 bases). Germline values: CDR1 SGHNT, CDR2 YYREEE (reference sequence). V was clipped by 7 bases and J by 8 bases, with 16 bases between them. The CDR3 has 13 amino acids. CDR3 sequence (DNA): TGTGCCAGCCCAAGCCTGACCAGGGATGAGCAGTTCTTC. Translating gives CASPSLTRDEQFF.

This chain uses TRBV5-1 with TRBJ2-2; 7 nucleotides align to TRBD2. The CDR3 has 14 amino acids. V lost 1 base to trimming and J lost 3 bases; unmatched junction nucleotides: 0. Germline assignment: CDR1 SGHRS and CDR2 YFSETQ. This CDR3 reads CASSLLADTGELFF. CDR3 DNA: TGCGCCAGCAGCTTGCTAGCGGACACCGGGGAGCTGTTTTTT.

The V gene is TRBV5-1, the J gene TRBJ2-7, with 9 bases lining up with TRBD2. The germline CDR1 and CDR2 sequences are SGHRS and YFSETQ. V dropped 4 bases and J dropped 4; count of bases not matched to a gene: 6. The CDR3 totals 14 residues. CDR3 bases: TGCGCCAGCAGCCCGACGACTAGCGGATACGAGCAGTACTTC. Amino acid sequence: CASSPTTSGYEQYF.

The CDR3, as DNA: TGCGCCAGCAGCCAAGGGACAGGGCCCTACGAGCAGTACTTC. This translates into CASSQGTGPYEQYF. V usage is TRBV4-3 and J usage is TRBJ2-7, with 8 bases that match TRBD1. The V gene's germline CDR1 is LGHNA and CDR2 YSLEER. J lost 2 bases, V lost 1 base, and 1 base had no gene match. This CDR3 has 14 residues.

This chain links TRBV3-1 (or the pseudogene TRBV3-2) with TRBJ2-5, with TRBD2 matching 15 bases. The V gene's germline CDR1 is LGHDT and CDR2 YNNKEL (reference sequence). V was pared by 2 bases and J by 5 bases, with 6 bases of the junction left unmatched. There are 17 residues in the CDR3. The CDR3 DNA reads TGTGCCAGCAGCCAAAGGACTAGCGGGAGGGCGGAGGAGACCCAGTACTTC. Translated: CASSQRTSGRAEETQYF.

The CDR3 loop is CASSYGTSYEQYF. The DNA of the CDR3 is TGTGCCAGCAGTTACGGAACTAGCTACGAGCAGTACTTC. This chain uses TRBV6-2 or TRBV6-3 with TRBJ2-7, with D maybe TRBD2 (5 bases). The CDR3 totals 13 residues. Per germline, CDR1 MNHEY and CDR2 SVGEGT. The V gene lost 2 bases and the J gene lost 3 bases, with 8 bases spanning the gap.

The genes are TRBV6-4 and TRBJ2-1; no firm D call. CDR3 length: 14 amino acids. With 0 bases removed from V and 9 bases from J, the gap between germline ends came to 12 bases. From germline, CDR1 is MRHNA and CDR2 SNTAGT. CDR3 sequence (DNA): TGTGCCAGCAGTGACTCGACGAGCGTGAGTGAGCAGTTCTTC. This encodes CASSDSTSVSEQFF.

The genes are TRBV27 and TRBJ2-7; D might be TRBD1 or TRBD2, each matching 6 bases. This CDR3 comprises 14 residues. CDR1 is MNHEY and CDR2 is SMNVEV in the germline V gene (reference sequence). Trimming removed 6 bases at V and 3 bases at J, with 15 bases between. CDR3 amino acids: CASSEGGWGYEQYF. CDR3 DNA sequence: TGTGCCAGCAGCGAGGGGGGTTGGGGCTACGAGCAGTACTTC.

The CDR3 loop reads CASSSDQGAGNTIYF. The DNA of the CDR3 is TGTGCCAGCAGTTCTGACCAGGGGGCTGGAAACACCATATATTTT. J is TRBJ1-3 and V is TRBV5-5; 7 bases map to TRBD1. The CDR3 consists of 15 residues. Looked up from germline, CDR1 is SGHKS and CDR2 is YYEKEE (reference sequence). V lost 5 bases and J lost 2; bases outside the gene matches: 7.

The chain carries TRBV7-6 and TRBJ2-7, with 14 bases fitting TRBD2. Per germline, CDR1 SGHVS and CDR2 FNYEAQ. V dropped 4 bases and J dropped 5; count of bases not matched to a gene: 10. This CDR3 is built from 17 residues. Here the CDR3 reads CASSWGLAGALRDEQYF. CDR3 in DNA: TGTGCCAGCAGCTGGGGACTAGCGGGGGCCCTCCGGGACGAGCAGTACTTC.

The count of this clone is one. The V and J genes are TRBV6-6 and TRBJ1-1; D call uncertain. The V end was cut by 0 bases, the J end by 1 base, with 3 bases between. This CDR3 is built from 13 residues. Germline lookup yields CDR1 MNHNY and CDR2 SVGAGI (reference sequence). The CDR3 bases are TGTGCCAGCAGTTACTCGCAGAACACTGAAGCTTTCTTT. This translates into CASSYSQNTEAFF.

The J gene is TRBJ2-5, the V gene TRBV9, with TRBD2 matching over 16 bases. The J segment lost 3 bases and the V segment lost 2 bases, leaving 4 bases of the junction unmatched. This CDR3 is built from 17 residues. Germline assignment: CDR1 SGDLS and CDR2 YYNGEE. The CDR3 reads CASSVGLAGGPEETQYF. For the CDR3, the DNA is TGTGCCAGCAGCGTGGGACTAGCGGGAGGGCCGGAAGAGACCCAGTACTTC.

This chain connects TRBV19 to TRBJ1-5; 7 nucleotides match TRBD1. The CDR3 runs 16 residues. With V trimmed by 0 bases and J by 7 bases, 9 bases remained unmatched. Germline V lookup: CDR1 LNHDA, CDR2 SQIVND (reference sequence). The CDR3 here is CASSIDRGQWGQPQHF. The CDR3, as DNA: TGTGCCAGTAGTATAGATCGGGGACAGTGGGGGCAGCCCCAGCATTTT.

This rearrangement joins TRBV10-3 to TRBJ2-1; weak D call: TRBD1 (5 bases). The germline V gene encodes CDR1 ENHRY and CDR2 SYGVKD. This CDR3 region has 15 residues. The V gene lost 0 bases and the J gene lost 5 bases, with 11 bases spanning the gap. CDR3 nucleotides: TGTGCCATCAGTGAGTCCAGGGTCACGCACAATGAGCAGTTCTTC. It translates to CAISESRVTHNEQFF.

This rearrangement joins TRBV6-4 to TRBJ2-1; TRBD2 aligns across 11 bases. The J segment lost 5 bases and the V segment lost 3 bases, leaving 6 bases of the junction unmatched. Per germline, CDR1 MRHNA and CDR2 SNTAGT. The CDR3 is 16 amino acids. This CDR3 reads CASSEFGTSGNNEQFF. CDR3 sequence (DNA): TGTGCCAGCAGTGAATTTGGGACTAGCGGAAACAATGAGCAGTTCTTC.

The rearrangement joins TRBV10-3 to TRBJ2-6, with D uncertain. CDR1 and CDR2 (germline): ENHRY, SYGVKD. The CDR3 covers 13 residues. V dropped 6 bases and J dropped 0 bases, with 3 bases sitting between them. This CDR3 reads CAISPSGANVLTF. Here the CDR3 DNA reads TGTGCCATCAGCCCCTCTGGGGCCAACGTCCTGACTTTC.

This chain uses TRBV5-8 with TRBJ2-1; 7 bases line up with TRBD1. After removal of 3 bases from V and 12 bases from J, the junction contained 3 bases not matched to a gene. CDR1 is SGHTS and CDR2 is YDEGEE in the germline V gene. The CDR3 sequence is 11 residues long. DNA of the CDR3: TGTGCCAGCAGCTCCAGGGGGACGCAGTTCTTC. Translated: CASSSRGTQFF.

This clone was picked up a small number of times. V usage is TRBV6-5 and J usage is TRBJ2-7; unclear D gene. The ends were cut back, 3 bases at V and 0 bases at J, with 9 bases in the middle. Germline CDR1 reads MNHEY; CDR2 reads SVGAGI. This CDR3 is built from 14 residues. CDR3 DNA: TGTGCCAGCAGTTATCGTTCGTACTCCTACGAGCAGTACTTC. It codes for CASSYRSYSYEQYF.